These T cell receptor beta chains were read from a single sample in a study of blood T cell repertoires in COVID-19. The protocol was immunoSEQ multiplex PCR, while the TCRdb copy is restricted to in-frame clones and leaves out a portion. The repertoire holds roughly 260,000 clones, with approximately 91% as singletons. The sequenced sample was peripheral blood. All receptors derive from a person between 18 and 30 years old with COVID-19, enrolled during active disease. Both conserved end residues are trimmed from each CDR3.

TRBJ1-4	TRBV25-1	ASSDSYRATNEKLF
TRBJ1-5	TRBV2	ASSITGEQNQPQH
TRBJ1-2	TRBV29-1	SVKLGGADGYT
TRBJ1-5	TRBV28	ASSGQHGSNQPQH
TRBJ1-4	TRBV27	ASSFSQGSYEKLF
TRBJ1-3	TRBV2	ASLESAGNTIY
TRBJ2-3	TRBV18	ASSPSGLPSDTQY
TRBJ2-3	TRBV30	AWSGGRLGEGTDTQY
TRBJ1-1	TRBV20-1	SASPGGAKDNTEAF
TRBJ2-5	TRBV5-4	ASSIAGQETQY
TRBJ2-2	TRBV24-1	ATSEGDRDLAGTNTGELF
TRBJ2-3	TRBV11-2	ASSGRDSLWDTQY
TRBJ2-7	TRBV5-1	ASSPGRVGLAEQY
TRBJ2-7	TRBV3-1/TRBV3-2	ASSQGLDPAYEQY
TRBJ2-5	TRBV6-5	ASRQGRQTQY
TRBJ1-2	TRBV19	ASSMAVVLGYT
TRBJ1-4	TRBV2	ASKRDEKLF
TRBJ2-2	TRBV10-2	ASIGGATGELF
TRBJ2-5	TRBV6-6	AGTATGMGETQY
TRBJ2-5	TRBV5-4	ASSLALADQETQY
TRBJ2-2	TRBV25-1	ASSTPGQNTGELF